The 19 T cell receptor beta chains below were found in one sample sequenced in a study of regulatory T cells in long-lasting Graves disease. Time point given: persistent/refractory GD, antithyroid drugs over 5 years with positive TRAb. From RNA extracted from PBMCs, the TCR library was made. Researchers made TCR beta libraries by using iRepertoire HTBI primers and running Arm-PCR on CDR3 regions. TCRdb fed the multiplex PCR reads into MiXCR, producing one record per CDR3 protein. In the table there are under 450,000 distinct CDR3 sequences, about a quarter of which are singletons. The input for sequencing was peripheral blood mononuclear cells (PBMCs), taken when the disease was refractory, from a patient treated with antithyroid drugs. The receptors were sampled from a female donor with Graves disease.

CDR3 residues: CASSVAGQGAGEQYF. The CDR3, as DNA: TGTGCCAGCAGTGTAGCGGGACAGGGGGCTGGGGAGCAGTACTTC. The chain uses TRBV2 and TRBJ2-7; 12 bases fit TRBD1. V dropped 4 bases and J dropped 7; count of bases not matched to a gene: 8. Germline lookup yields CDR1 SNHLY and CDR2 FYNNEI. CDR3 length equals 15 residues. The full variable domain, its missing parts supplied by reference TRBV2 and TRBJ2-7, is EPEVTQTPSHQVTQMGQEVILRCVPISNHLYFYWYRQILGQKVEFLVSFYNNEISEKSEIFDDQFSVERPDGSNFTLKIRSTKLEDSAMYFCASSVAGQGAGEQYFGPGTRLTVT.

The sample holds many counts of this clonotype. The rearrangement joins TRBV27 to TRBJ1-1; possible D gene TRBD1, 6 bases. The length of the CDR3 is 15 residues. Germline V lookup: CDR1 MNHEY, CDR2 SMNVEV (reference sequence). Trimming removed 3 bases from V and 3 bases from J, with 14 bases in between. The CDR3 region is CASSLSWNRDTEAFF. The CDR3 DNA sequence: TGTGCCAGCAGTTTGTCTTGGAACAGGGACACTGAAGCTTTCTTT.

The rearrangement links TRBV27 to TRBJ2-1; D might be TRBD1 (6 bases). The CDR3 has 13 residues. Per germline, CDR1 MNHEY and CDR2 SMNVEV (reference sequence). The ends were cut back, 3 bases at V and 10 bases at J, with 13 bases in the middle. The CDR3 DNA sequence: TGTGCCAGCAGTTTGGGGGCGAGCGTGGAGCAGTTCTTC. This gives the protein CASSLGASVEQFF.

This clonotype occurred many times. The chain combines TRBV7-2 with TRBJ2-4; TRBD2 might be the D (6 bases). CDR1 is SGHTA and CDR2 is FQGNSA in the germline V gene. There are 14 residues in the CDR3. V dropped 6 bases and J dropped 7 bases, with 16 bases sitting between them. CDR3 nucleotides: TGTGCCAGCAGGGGCGTAGCGGAGGGGAACATTCAGTACTTC. Residues: CASRGVAEGNIQYF.

This clonotype was detected only a few times. The chain recombines TRBV5-4 with TRBJ2-4; no reliable D call. Trimming left V 0 bases short and J 7 bases short, with 11 bases between. The CDR3 spans 14 residues. CDR1 is SGHNT, CDR2 YYREEE, per germline (reference sequence). The CDR3 DNA reads TGTGCCAGCAGCTTGGGGCTAGAAACCAACATTCAGTACTTC. This codes for CASSLGLETNIQYF.

The chain combines TRBV6-5 with TRBJ2-7, with unresolved D. CDR3 size: 12 residues. Germline values: CDR1 MNHEY, CDR2 SVGAGI. The V end was cut by 2 bases, the J end by 5 bases, with 7 bases between. For the CDR3, the DNA is TGTGCCAGCAGTTACCCCTTAGACGAGCAGTACTTC. Protein sequence: CASSYPLDEQYF.

This clonotype was seen a few times. This chain links TRBV9 with TRBJ2-5, with D possibly matching TRBD1 (7 bases). This CDR3 is built from 15 residues. Germline assignment: CDR1 SGDLS and CDR2 YYNGEE. Trimming removed 2 bases at V and 5 bases at J, with 16 bases between. CDR3 DNA sequence: TGTGCCAGCAGCGTCCTGGAGGGGGCGGGGGAGACCCAGTACTTC. This translates into CASSVLEGAGETQYF.

The sample holds a few counts of this clonotype. This chain uses TRBV7-2 with TRBJ1-3, with D perhaps TRBD1 (5 bases). CDR1 is SGHTA and CDR2 is FQGNSA in the germline V gene. The CDR3 is 16 residues long. Trimming left V 5 bases short and J 2 bases short, with 16 bases between. CDR3 in DNA: TGTGCCAGCAGCCGTGATGGGGGGGGACCTGGAAACACCATATATTTT. Its protein product is CASSRDGGGPGNTIYF. The full variable domain, with the rest looked up from reference TRBV7-2 and TRBJ1-3, is GAGVSQSPSNKVTEKGKDVELRCDPISGHTALYWYRQSLGQGLEFLIYFQGNSAPDKSGLPSDRFSAERTGGSVSTLTIQRTQQEDSAVYLCASSRDGGGPGNTIYFGEGSWLTVV.

About this clonotype itself: A much more abundant neighbour one base away suggests this may be a read error. The chain combines TRBV3-2 with TRBJ2-7; TRBD2, the D gene given by the table, was not confirmed from the DNA. TRBV3-2 is given as a pseudogene. This CDR3 is 15 amino acids long. The CDR3 nucleotides are TGTGCCAGCGGCCAAGTTCTCGTGACTAGCCGCGAGCAGTACTTC. Its translation: CASGQVLVTSREQYF.

This clonotype was observed many times. V usage is TRBV2 and J usage is TRBJ1-5, with D unclear. CDR1 and CDR2 from the germline V gene are SNHLY and FYNNEI. Trimming removed 4 bases from V and 2 bases from J, with 12 bases in between. CDR3 length equals 15 residues. In DNA, the CDR3 is TGTGCCAGCAGTGTACAAAGGATTGGCAATCAGCCCCAGCATTTT. It codes for CASSVQRIGNQPQHF.

This clonotype showed up many times. The chain is built from TRBV7-8 and TRBJ2-7; D assignment may be TRBD1 or TRBD2 (5 bases each). The germline V gene encodes CDR1 SGHVS and CDR2 FQNEAQ. V shed 1 base and J shed 3 bases, with 19 bases lying between them. The CDR3 sequence is 17 residues long. The CDR3 DNA is TGTGCCAGCAGCTTAGGACACACAGGTACGACTATCTACGAGCAGTACTTC. Translated: CASSLGHTGTTIYEQYF.

V is TRBV5-1 and J is TRBJ2-3; D possibly corresponds to TRBD2 (5 bases). The CDR3 spans 15 residues. Per germline, CDR1 SGHRS and CDR2 YFSETQ. V was cut by 4 bases and J by 1 base, with 13 bases left in between. For the CDR3, the DNA is TGCGCCAGCAGCAGTGAGGGTAGCGGCACAGATACGCAGTATTTT. Protein: CASSSEGSGTDTQYF.

The genes are TRBV29-1 and TRBJ2-3, with a weak D call TRBD1 (6 bases). The length of the CDR3 is 13 residues. Germline CDR1 reads SQVTM; CDR2 reads ANQGSEA. Trimming took 4 bases from V and 6 from J, leaving 14 bases between them. For the CDR3, the DNA is TGCAGCGTTGTGTTGGGGGCGCCGGATACGCAGTATTTT. Translation: CSVVLGAPDTQYF.

The V call is TRBV13, the J call TRBJ2-7, with D hard to call. V lost 0 bases and J 2 bases, leaving 11 bases between the germline ends. Germline V gene sequence: CDR1 PRHDT, CDR2 FYEKMQ (reference sequence). The CDR3 runs to 15 residues. The CDR3: CASSLGFGEAYEQYF. Written as DNA, the CDR3 is TGTGCCAGCAGCTTAGGTTTTGGGGAAGCCTACGAGCAGTACTTC.

V gene TRBV15 combines with J gene TRBJ2-7; D is possibly TRBD1 or TRBD2 (5 bases each). With 2 bases removed from V and 4 bases from J, the gap between germline ends came to 21 bases. The CDR3 runs to 17 residues. From germline, CDR1 is LNHNV and CDR2 YYDKDF (reference sequence). Here the CDR3 reads CATSRILPGLPRYEQYF. In DNA form, the CDR3 reads TGTGCCACCAGCAGAATCCTTCCGGGGCTGCCACGATACGAGCAGTACTTC.

The chain has TRBV19 and TRBJ1-3; 7 bases line up with TRBD1. Germline V gene data show CDR1 as LNHDA and CDR2 as SQIVND (reference sequence). V shed 5 bases, J shed 4 bases, and the junction held 11 bases outside the gene matches. The CDR3 is made up of 16 amino acids. CDR3 amino acids: CASSFRQGIAGNTIYF. CDR3 DNA: TGTGCCAGTAGTTTCCGACAGGGTATTGCCGGAAACACCATATATTTT.

This clonotype was seen ten or more times. The chain is built from TRBV20-1 and TRBJ1-4, with 9 positions matching TRBD1. The V gene end was trimmed by 1 base and the J gene end by 4 bases; junction bases not matched to a gene: 4. Germline V gene lookup returns CDR1 DFQATT and CDR2 SNEGSKA (reference sequence). The CDR3 contains 15 residues. For the CDR3, the DNA is TGCAGTGCTAGAGGGGACAGGGCCCATAATGAAAAACTGTTTTTT. Protein sequence: CSARGDRAHNEKLFF.

This chain joins TRBV4-1 and TRBJ1-2, with D tentatively TRBD1 (5 bases). Per germline, CDR1 MGHRA and CDR2 YSYEKL. Trimming removed 6 bases at V and 6 bases at J, with 14 bases between. This CDR3 is built from 13 residues. As DNA, the CDR3 is TGCGCCAGCAGTCCACAGGTTTTTCATGGCTACACCTTC. Its protein product is CASSPQVFHGYTF.

Ten or more counts support this clonotype. The rearrangement links TRBV2 to TRBJ2-7, with 9 bases lining up with TRBD2. Germline CDR1 SNHLY, CDR2 FYNNEI. The CDR3 spans 12 residues. J was trimmed by 12 bases and V by 3 bases; bases with no gene match: 6. CDR3 amino acids: CASSERLAGWYF. The CDR3 DNA is TGTGCCAGCAGTGAGAGGCTAGCGGGATGGTACTTC.